This is a list of T cell receptor beta chains from one sample in a study of blood T cell repertoires in COVID-19. Here immunoSEQ multiplex PCR was the method, and the copy in TCRdb shows in-frame clones only, minus some. The repertoire holds about 240,000 clones, with roughly four fifths as singletons. Input material: PBMCs or T cells enriched from blood (not recorded which). These receptors were obtained from a woman aged 40 to 50 who had been exposed to COVID-19. Both conserved end residues are part of each CDR3. D genes are given only for firm matches. Rows give clone size only sometimes, using once, few, many, or a class for an expanded clone.

15	NA	TRBD1	TRBV27	TRBJ1-1	TGTGCCAGCAGTCTCTACAGGGGGCTGAACACTGAAGCTTTCTTT	CASSLYRGLNTEAFF
11	NA	NA	TRBV20-1	TRBJ1-1	TGCAGTGCAGGGGGTGAGACTGAAGCTTTCTTT	CSAGGETEAFF
20	NA	TRBD1	TRBV4-2	TRBJ2-3	TGTGCCAGCAGCCAAGAGGAGGGACAGGGGACATACACATTCACAGATACGCAGTATTTT	CASSQEEGQGTYTFTDTQYF
18	few	TRBD2	TRBV18	TRBJ2-3	TGTGCCAGCTCACCAGTGCTAGCGGGGGGGCTTGGCACAGATACGCAGTATTTT	CASSPVLAGGLGTDTQYF
12	few	NA	TRBV14	TRBJ1-1	TGTGCCAGCAGCCCATGGAACACTGAAGCTTTCTTT	CASSPWNTEAFF
13	NA	TRBD1	TRBV18	TRBJ1-1	TGTGCCAGCTTACAGGGGCGGGACACTGAAGCTTTCTTT	CASLQGRDTEAFF
13	NA	NA	TRBV5-5	TRBJ1-2	TGTGCCAGCAGCTTGGGGGTCGGGATGGGCTACACCTTC	CASSLGVGMGYTF
13	NA	TRBD1	TRBV6-5	TRBJ2-7	TGTGCCAGCAGATACAGGGGCACCTACGAGCAGTACTTC	CASRYRGTYEQYF
14	NA	TRBD1	TRBV9	TRBJ1-2	TGTGCCAGCAGCGGTCCGACAGGGCGGGACGGCTACACCTTC	CASSGPTGRDGYTF
16	once	TRBD1	TRBV7-8	TRBJ2-2	TGTGCCAGCAGCGGAGAAAGACAGGGTCAGCACGGGGAGCTGTTTTTT	CASSGERQGQHGELFF
15	NA	TRBD2	TRBV7-9	TRBJ2-1	TGTGCCAGCAGCCCGGGACTAGCGGGGGACAATGAGCAGTTCTTC	CASSPGLAGDNEQFF
14	NA	NA	TRBV19	TRBJ2-2	TGTGCCAGTAGTATGGGGCTCAACACCGGGGAGCTGTTTTTT	CASSMGLNTGELFF
14	NA	TRBD1	TRBV5-1	TRBJ1-5	TGCGCCAGCAGCCTGGGACAGGATAATCAGCCCCAGCATTTT	CASSLGQDNQPQHF
15	NA	TRBD1	TRBV11-1	TRBJ1-2	TGTGCCAGCAGCGAGGGACAGGGTAATTTCTATGGCTACACCTTC	CASSEGQGNFYGYTF
18	NA	TRBD1	TRBV15	TRBJ1-1	TGTGCCACCAGCATCCGAACCGGGACAGGATACTTTAACACTGAAGCTTTCTTT	CATSIRTGTGYFNTEAFF
15	few	NA	TRBV5-4	TRBJ1-6	TGTGCCGCTATCCCACAGGATCCGACCAATTCACCCCTCCACTTT	CAAIPQDPTNSPLHF
16	NA	TRBD1	TRBV28	TRBJ1-5	TGTGCCAGCAGTATCAGACCGGGACAGGGAAATCAGCCCCAGCATTTT	CASSIRPGQGNQPQHF
15	NA	TRBD2	TRBV6-2/TRBV6-3	TRBJ2-3	TGTGCCAGCAGCCCCGGACTAGCGGGGACTGATACGCAGTATTTT	CASSPGLAGTDTQYF
13	NA	NA	TRBV28	TRBJ2-1	TGTGCCAGCAGTTTGGGCGGGGCAAATGAGCAGTTCTTC	CASSLGGANEQFF
12	NA	NA	TRBV9	TRBJ2-3	TGTGCCAGCAGCCCGACACAAGACACGCAGTATTTT	CASSPTQDTQYF
12	few	NA	TRBV4-1	TRBJ1-4	TGCGCCAGCGGGAGGGAGGAGGAAAAACTGTTTTTT	CASGREEEKLFF
15	NA	NA	TRBV5-6	TRBJ2-3	TGTGCCAGCAGCACACCGGGGGGCCCCACAGATACGCAGTATTTT	CASSTPGGPTDTQYF
15	NA	TRBD1	TRBV18	TRBJ1-2	TGTGCCAGCTCAGAGGGACAGGGGCTCTACTATGGCTACACCTTC	CASSEGQGLYYGYTF
14	many	NA	TRBV28	TRBJ1-4	TGTGCCAGCAGTTTAGTCGGGATTCGGGAAAAACTGTTTTTT	CASSLVGIREKLFF
12	NA	NA	TRBV5-1	TRBJ2-7	TGCGCCAGCAGCTTTCTCGGGGGCGAGCAGTACTTC	CASSFLGGEQYF
13	NA	NA	TRBV7-2	TRBJ1-1	TGTGCCAGCAGCTTATTCGAGGGCACTGAAGCTTTCTTT	CASSLFEGTEAFF
13	NA	NA	TRBV2	TRBJ1-4	TGTGCCAGCGGGCGGGAAAAAAGTGGGAAACTGTTTTTT	CASGREKSGKLFF
15	NA	NA	TRBV18	TRBJ1-1	TGTGCCAGCTCACCTAGTATGTCCTGGAACACTGAAGCTTTCTTT	CASSPSMSWNTEAFF
14	NA	NA	TRBV5-5	TRBJ1-2	TGTGCCAGCAGCTTGACCAACACAGCATTTGGCTACACCTTC	CASSLTNTAFGYTF
15	NA	NA	TRBV15	TRBJ1-5	TGTGCCACCAGCAGAGGGCAGGGAAGCAATCAGCCCCAGCATTTT	CATSRGQGSNQPQHF
16	NA	NA	TRBV6-2/TRBV6-3	TRBJ1-5	TGTGCCAGCAGTTACCCCCCCGACACTAGCAATCAGCCCCAGCATTTT	CASSYPPDTSNQPQHF